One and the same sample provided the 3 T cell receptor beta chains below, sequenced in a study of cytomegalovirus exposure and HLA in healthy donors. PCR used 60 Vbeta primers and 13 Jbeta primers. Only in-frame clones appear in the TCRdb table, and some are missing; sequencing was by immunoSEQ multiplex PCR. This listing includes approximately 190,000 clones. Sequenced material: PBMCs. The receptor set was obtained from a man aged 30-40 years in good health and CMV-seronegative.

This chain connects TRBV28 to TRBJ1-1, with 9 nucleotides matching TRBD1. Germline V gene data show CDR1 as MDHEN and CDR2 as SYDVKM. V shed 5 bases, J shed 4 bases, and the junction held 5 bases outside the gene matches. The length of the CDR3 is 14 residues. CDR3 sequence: CASSPLTGGTEAFF. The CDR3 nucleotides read TGTGCCAGCAGTCCCCTGACAGGGGGCACTGAAGCTTTCTTT.

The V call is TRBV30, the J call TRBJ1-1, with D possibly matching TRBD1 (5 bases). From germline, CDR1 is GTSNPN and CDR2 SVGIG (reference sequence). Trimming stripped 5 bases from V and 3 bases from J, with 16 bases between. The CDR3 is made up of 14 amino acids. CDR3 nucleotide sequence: TGTGCCTGGGGGCTTGGGGCGAGAGACACTGAAGCTTTCTTT. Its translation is CAWGLGARDTEAFF.

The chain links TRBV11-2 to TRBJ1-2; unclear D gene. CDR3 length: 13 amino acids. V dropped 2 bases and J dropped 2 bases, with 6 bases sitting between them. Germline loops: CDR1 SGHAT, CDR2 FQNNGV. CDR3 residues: CASSLQQNYGYTF. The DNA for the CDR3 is TGTGCCAGCAGCTTACAACAGAACTATGGCTACACCTTC.